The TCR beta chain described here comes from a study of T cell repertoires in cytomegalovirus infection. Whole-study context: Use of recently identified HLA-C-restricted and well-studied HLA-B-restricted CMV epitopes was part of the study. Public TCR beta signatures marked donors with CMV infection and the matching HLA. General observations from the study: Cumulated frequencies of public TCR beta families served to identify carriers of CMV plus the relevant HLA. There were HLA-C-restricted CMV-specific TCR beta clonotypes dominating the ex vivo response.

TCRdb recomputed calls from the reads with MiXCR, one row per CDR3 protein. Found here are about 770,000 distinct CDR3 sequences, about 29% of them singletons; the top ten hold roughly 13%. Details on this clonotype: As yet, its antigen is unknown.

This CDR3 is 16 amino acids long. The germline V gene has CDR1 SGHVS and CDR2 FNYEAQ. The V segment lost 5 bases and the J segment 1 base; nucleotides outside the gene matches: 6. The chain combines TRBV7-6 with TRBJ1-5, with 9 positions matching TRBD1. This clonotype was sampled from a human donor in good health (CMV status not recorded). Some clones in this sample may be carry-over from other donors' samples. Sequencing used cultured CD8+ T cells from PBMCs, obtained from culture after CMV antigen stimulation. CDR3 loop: CASSQAGTGSNQPQHF. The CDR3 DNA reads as TGTGCCAGCAGCCAAGCCGGGACAGGGAGCAATCAGCCCCAGCATTTT.